A single sample is the source of the 11 T cell receptor beta chains below, sequenced in a study of blood T cells in healthy people across ages. PCR was performed a second time for about 7 to 11 cycles using a sample-barcoded 5' primer and a J-beta primer mix. In TCRdb, the 5' RACE reads were re-called with MiXCR into one record per CDR3 protein. This sample has more than 1,000,000 distinct CDR3 sequences; 25% occur once, and the top ten carry less than 0.75%. The same sample was also used in a study of T cells of mothers and their children.

Sequenced material: blood. The receptors shown here come from a girl aged 2-10 years in good health.

This clonotype was seen more than once but under ten times. The gene calls are TRBV5-8 and TRBJ2-1, with D perhaps TRBD1 (6 bases). Germline CDR1 and CDR2: SGHTS and YDEGEE. Trimming took off 1 base at V and 7 bases at J, with 15 bases between the two ends. The CDR3 runs 15 residues. In DNA form, the CDR3 reads TGTGCCAGCAGCTTGCTGCAGGGGTCGGTTAATGAGCAGTTCTTC. Its protein product is CASSLLQGSVNEQFF.

This clonotype has a handful of counts. V gene TRBV7-8 combines with J gene TRBJ1-3; 7 positions agree with TRBD1. The CDR3 totals 15 residues. Germline values: CDR1 SGHVS, CDR2 FQNEAQ. V lost 6 bases, J lost 2 bases, and 7 bases stayed unmatched. The CDR3 is CASSLRGTAGNTIYF. As DNA, the CDR3 is TGTGCCAGCAGTCTTAGGGGGACAGCTGGAAACACCATATATTTT. Filled out from reference TRBV7-8 and TRBJ1-3, the complete variable domain reads GAGVSQSPRYKVAKRGQDVALRCDPISGHVSLFWYQQALGQGPEFLTYFQNEAQLDKSGLPSDRFFAERPEGSVSTLKIQRTQQEDSAVYLCASSLRGTAGNTIYFGEGSWLTVV.

The gene calls are TRBV27 and TRBJ2-7; possibly TRBD1 or TRBD2 for D (5 bases each). The CDR3 sequence is 15 residues long. CDR1 and CDR2 from the germline V gene are MNHEY and SMNVEV (reference sequence). The ends were cut back, 5 bases at V and 3 bases at J, with 17 bases in the middle. CDR3 in DNA: TGTGCCAGCAGTCCCATAAGGGACCTATACTACGAGCAGTACTTC. This codes for CASSPIRDLYYEQYF.

V usage is TRBV5-1 and J usage is TRBJ1-5; 12 nucleotides match TRBD1. In germline, CDR1 is SGHRS, CDR2 YFSETQ. The CDR3 totals 15 residues. V shed 8 bases, J shed 6 bases, and the junction held 9 bases outside the gene matches. CDR3 in amino acids: CAREGTGGRGQPQHF. The CDR3 DNA sequence: TGCGCCAGAGAAGGGACAGGGGGCAGGGGTCAGCCCCAGCATTTT. Filled out from reference TRBV5-1 and TRBJ1-5, the complete variable domain reads KAGVTQTPRYLIKTRGQQVTLSCSPISGHRSVSWYQQTPGQGLQFLFEYFSETQRNKGNFPGRFSGRQFSNSRSEMNVSTLELGDSALYLCAREGTGGRGQPQHFGDGTRLSIL.

This clonotype was counted a few times. This chain uses TRBV29-1 with TRBJ1-1; no clear D. Germline values: CDR1 SQVTM, CDR2 ANQGSEA. The V gene lost 2 bases and the J gene lost 6 bases, with 1 base spanning the gap. The CDR3 runs 9 residues. The CDR3: CSVEPEAFF. The CDR3 bases are TGCAGCGTTGAACCTGAAGCTTTCTTT.

This clonotype has a handful of counts. V is TRBV28 and J is TRBJ2-3; 7 nucleotides align to TRBD2. This CDR3 comprises 16 residues. Unmatched junction bases numbered 10, after V lost 5 bases and J lost 2 bases. Per the germline V gene, CDR1 is MDHEN and CDR2 is SYDVKM. CDR3 region: CASSPLRAGDTDTQYF. The DNA for the CDR3 is TGTGCCAGCAGTCCCCTTAGGGCGGGAGACACAGATACGCAGTATTTT. Filled out from reference TRBV28 and TRBJ2-3, the complete variable domain reads DVKVTQSSRYLVKRTGEKVFLECVQDMDHENMFWYRQDPGLGLRLIYFSYDVKMKEKGDIPEGYSVSREKKERFSLILESASTNQTSMYLCASSPLRAGDTDTQYFGPGTRLTVL.

This clonotype was counted between two and nine times. The V gene is TRBV7-8, the J gene TRBJ1-1; D uncertain. The CDR3 runs to 15 residues. The V end lost 5 bases, the J end lost 5 bases, and 18 bases lay between the germline ends. Germline V lookup: CDR1 SGHVS, CDR2 FQNEAQ. The CDR3 nucleotides are TGTGCCAGCAGCAAGGTAAAAGGAGGGTTGACTGAAGCTTTCTTT. Translating gives CASSKVKGGLTEAFF. The entire variable domain, with the rest obtained from reference TRBV7-8 and TRBJ1-1, is as follows: GAGVSQSPRYKVAKRGQDVALRCDPISGHVSLFWYQQALGQGPEFLTYFQNEAQLDKSGLPSDRFFAERPEGSVSTLKIQRTQQEDSAVYLCASSKVKGGLTEAFFGQGTRLTVV.

The chain links TRBV20-1 to TRBJ2-1; possible D gene TRBD2, 5 bases. Germline CDR1 DFQATT, CDR2 SNEGSKA (reference sequence). This CDR3 has 14 residues. The V end lost 4 bases, the J end lost 6 bases, and 16 bases lay between the germline ends. The CDR3 here is CSANGLATINEQFF. CDR3 nucleotide sequence: TGCAGTGCTAACGGTCTAGCAACCATCAATGAGCAGTTCTTC.

The genes are TRBV10-3 and TRBJ2-5; D perhaps matches TRBD1 (7 bases). The CDR3 contains 16 residues. CDR1 is ENHRY, CDR2 SYGVKD, per germline. Trimming took off 3 bases at V and 0 bases at J, with 14 bases between the two ends. This CDR3 reads CAISDLAGTDQETQYF. The CDR3 nucleotides read TGTGCCATCAGTGACTTGGCGGGGACAGACCAAGAGACCCAGTACTTC.

The chain combines TRBV6-5 with TRBJ1-4, with D maybe TRBD1 (6 bases). Trimming took off 0 bases at V and 4 bases at J, with 9 bases between the two ends. The CDR3 contains 15 residues. CDR1 MNHEY and CDR2 SVGAGI come from the germline V gene. DNA for the CDR3: TGTGCCAGCAGTTACTCCGGACAGTTTAATGAAAAACTGTTTTTT. It translates to CASSYSGQFNEKLFF.

This chain links TRBV7-2 with TRBJ2-5, with 10 nucleotides matching TRBD2. The end of the DNA is better explained by TRBJ2-1, so the J call may be wrong. The CDR3 is made up of 15 amino acids. CDR1 SGHTA and CDR2 FQGNSA come from the germline V gene. CDR3 residues: CASRRERGGYNEQFF. CDR3 nucleotides: TGTGCCAGCAGAAGAGAGCGGGGGGGTTACAATGAGCAGTTCTTC.